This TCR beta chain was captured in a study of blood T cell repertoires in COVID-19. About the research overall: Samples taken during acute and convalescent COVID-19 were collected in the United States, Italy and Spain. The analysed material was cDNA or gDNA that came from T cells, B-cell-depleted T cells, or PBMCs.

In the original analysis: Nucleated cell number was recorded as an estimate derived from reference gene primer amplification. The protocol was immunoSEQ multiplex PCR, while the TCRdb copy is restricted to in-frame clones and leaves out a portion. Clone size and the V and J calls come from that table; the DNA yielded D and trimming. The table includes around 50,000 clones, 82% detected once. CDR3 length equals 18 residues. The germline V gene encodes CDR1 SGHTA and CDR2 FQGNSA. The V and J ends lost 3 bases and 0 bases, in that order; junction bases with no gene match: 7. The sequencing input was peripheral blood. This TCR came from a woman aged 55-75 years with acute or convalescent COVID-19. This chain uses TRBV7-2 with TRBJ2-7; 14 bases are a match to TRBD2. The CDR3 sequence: CASSFGLAGGPDSYEQYF. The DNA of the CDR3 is TGTGCCAGCAGCTTTGGACTAGCGGGGGGCCCTGACTCCTACGAGCAGTACTTC.